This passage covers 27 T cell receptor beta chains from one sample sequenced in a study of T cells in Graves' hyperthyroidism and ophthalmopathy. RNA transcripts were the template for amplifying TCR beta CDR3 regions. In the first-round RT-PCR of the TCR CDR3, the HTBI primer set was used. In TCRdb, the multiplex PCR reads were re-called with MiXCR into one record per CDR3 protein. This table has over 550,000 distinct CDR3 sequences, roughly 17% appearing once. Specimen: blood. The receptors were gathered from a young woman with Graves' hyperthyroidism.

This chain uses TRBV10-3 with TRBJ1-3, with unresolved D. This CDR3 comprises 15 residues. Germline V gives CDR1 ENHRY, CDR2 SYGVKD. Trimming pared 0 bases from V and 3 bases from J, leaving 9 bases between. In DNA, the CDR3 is TGTGCCATCAGTGAGTCGGCCGGGCTTGGAAACACCATATATTTT. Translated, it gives CAISESAGLGNTIYF.

CDR3 sequence reads: CASSLGRATVGELFF. The DNA for the CDR3 is TGTGCCAGCAGTTTAGGCAGGGCTACGGTCGGGGAGCTGTTTTTT. The chain employs TRBV27 and TRBJ2-2; tentative D call: TRBD1 (5 bases). There are 15 residues in the CDR3. Trimming removed 2 bases from V and 7 bases from J, with 14 bases in between. The germline V gene has CDR1 MNHEY and CDR2 SMNVEV (reference sequence).

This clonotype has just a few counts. In DNA, the CDR3 is TGCGCCAGCAGCTTAGACAGGAAGAACCGCTACGAGCAGTACTTC. Translation gives CASSLDRKNRYEQYF. The chain joins TRBV5-1 to TRBJ2-7, with a weak D call TRBD1 (6 bases). With 2 bases removed from V and 3 bases from J, the gap between germline ends came to 15 bases. The V gene's germline CDR1 is SGHRS and CDR2 YFSETQ. The CDR3 loop spans 15 amino acids.

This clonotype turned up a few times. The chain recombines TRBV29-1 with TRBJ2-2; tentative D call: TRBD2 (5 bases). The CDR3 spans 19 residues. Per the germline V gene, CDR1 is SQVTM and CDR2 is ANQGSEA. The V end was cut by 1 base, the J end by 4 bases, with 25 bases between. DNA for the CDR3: TGCAGCGTTGAAGGACCGGGGTTCTGGGCGGCTGTGGGCACCGGGGAGCTGTTTTTT. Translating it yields CSVEGPGFWAAVGTGELFF.

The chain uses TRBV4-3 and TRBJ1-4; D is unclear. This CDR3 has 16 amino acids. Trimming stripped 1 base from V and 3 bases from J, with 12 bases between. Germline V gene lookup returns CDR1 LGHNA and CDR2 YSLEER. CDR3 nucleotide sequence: TGCGCCAGCAGCCAAGTACTCCGTGGGGCTAATGAAAAACTGTTTTTT. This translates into CASSQVLRGANEKLFF.

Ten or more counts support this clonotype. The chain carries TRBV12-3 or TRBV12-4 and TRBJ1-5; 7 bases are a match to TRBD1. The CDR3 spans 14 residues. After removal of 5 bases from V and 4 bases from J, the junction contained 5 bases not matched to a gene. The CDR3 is CASSTRQGNQPQHF. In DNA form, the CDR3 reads TGTGCCAGCAGTACAAGACAGGGTAATCAGCCCCAGCATTTT.

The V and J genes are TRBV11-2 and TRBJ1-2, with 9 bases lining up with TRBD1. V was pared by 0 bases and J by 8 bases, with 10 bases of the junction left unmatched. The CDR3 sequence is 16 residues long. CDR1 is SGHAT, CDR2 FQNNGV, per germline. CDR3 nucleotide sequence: TGTGCCAGCAGCTTAGATAGGGACAGGGACCGTGGGGGCTACACCTTC. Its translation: CASSLDRDRDRGGYTF.

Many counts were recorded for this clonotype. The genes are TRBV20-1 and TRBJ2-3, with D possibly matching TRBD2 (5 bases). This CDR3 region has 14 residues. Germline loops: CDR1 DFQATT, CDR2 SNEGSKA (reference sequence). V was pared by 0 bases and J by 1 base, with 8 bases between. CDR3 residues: CSARDGLRTDTQYF. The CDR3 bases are TGCAGTGCTAGAGACGGACTTCGCACAGATACGCAGTATTTT.

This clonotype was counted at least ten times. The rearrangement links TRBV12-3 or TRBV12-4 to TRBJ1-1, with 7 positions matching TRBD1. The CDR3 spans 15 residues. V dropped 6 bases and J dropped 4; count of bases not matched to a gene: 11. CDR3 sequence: CASRYSGGAVTEAFF. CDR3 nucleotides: TGTGCCAGCAGATATTCAGGGGGGGCAGTCACTGAAGCTTTCTTT.

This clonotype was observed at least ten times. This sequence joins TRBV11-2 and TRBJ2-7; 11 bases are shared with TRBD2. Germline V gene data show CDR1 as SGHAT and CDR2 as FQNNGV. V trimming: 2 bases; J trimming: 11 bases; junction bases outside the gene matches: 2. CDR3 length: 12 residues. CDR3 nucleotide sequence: TGTGCCAGCAGCTTAATAGCGGGAGGGAAGTACTTC. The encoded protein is CASSLIAGGKYF.

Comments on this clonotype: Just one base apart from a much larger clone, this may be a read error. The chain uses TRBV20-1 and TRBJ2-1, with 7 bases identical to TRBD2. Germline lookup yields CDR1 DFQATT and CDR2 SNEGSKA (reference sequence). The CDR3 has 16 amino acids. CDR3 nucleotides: TGCAGTGCTAGAGCCCCCGGGCTAGCGGCGTTCAATGATCAGTTCTTC. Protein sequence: CSARAPGLAAFNDQFF.

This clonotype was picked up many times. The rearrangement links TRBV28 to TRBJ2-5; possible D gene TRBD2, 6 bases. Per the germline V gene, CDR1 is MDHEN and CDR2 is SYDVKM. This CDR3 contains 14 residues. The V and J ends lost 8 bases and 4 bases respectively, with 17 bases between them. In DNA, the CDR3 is TGTGCCAGCCATGCGGGAAGGGGTCGAGAGACCCAGTACTTC. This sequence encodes CASHAGRGRETQYF.

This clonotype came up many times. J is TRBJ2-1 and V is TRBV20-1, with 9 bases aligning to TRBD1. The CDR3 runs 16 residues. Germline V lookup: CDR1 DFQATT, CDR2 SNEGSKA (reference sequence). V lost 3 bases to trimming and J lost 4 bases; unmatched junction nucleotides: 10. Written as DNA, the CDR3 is TGCAGTGCTAGCAAGACCCGGGACAGGGTTTACAATGAGCAGTTCTTC. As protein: CSASKTRDRVYNEQFF.

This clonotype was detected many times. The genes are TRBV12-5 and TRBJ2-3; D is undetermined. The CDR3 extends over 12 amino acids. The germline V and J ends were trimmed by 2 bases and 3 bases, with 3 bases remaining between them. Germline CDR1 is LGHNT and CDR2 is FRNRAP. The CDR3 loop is CASGLLTDTQYF. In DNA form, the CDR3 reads TGTGCTAGTGGTTTGTTAACAGATACGCAGTATTTT.

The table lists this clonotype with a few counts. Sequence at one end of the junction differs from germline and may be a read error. This CDR3 reads CASSLGERTSCEQYF. CDR3 bases: TGTGCCAGCAGTTTAGGGGAAAGGACCTCCTGCGAGCAGTACTTC. The V and J genes are TRBV12-3 or TRBV12-4 and TRBJ2-7; no clear D. The CDR3 runs to 15 residues.

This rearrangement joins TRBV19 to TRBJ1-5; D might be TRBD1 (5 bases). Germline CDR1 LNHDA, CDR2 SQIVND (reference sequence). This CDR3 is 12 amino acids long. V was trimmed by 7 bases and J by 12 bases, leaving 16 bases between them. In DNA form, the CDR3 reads TGTGCCAGTACTCTAGGGGCAGTTAACCAGCATTTT. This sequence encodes CASTLGAVNQHF.

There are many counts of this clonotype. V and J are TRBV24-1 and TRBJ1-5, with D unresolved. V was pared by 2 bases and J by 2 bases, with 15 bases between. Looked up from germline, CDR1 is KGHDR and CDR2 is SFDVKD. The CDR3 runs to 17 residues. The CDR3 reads CATSDSSVGSGNQPQHF. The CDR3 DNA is TGTGCCACCAGTGATTCCTCGGTGGGTAGTGGCAATCAGCCCCAGCATTTT.

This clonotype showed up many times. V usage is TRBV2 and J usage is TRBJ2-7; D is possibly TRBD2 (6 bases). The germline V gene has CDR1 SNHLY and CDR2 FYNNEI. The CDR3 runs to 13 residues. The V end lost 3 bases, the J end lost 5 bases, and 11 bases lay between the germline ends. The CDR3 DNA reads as TGTGCCAGCAGTGACGTGGTAGCGGACGAGCAGTACTTC. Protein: CASSDVVADEQYF. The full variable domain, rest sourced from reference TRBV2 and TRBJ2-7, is EPEVTQTPSHQVTQMGQEVILRCVPISNHLYFYWYRQILGQKVEFLVSFYNNEISEKSEIFDDQFSVERPDGSNFTLKIRSTKLEDSAMYFCASSDVVADEQYFGPGTRLTVT.

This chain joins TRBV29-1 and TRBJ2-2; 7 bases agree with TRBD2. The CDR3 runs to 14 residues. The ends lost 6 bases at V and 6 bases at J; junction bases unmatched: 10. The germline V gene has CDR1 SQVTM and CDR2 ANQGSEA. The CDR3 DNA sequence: TGCAGCGTCCGACCGGGACTACTACCCGGGGAGCTGTTTTTT. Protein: CSVRPGLLPGELFF.

Written as DNA, the CDR3 is TGTGCCAGCAGCAACCGACTAGCGGGAAACGAGCAGTACTTC. Amino acid sequence: CASSNRLAGNEQYF. The chain has TRBV5-6 and TRBJ2-7; 11 bases agree with TRBD2. V was clipped by 4 bases and J by 5 bases; unmatched bases: 5. CDR1 is SGHDT and CDR2 is YYEEEE in the germline V gene. CDR3 size: 14 residues.

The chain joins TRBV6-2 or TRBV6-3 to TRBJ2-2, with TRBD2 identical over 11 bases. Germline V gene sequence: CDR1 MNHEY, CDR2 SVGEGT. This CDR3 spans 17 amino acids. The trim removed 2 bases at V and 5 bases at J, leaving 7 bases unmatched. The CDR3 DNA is TGTGCCAGCAGTTACCCTAGCGGGAGGAGGGGGACCGGGGAGCTGTTTTTT. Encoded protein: CASSYPSGRRGTGELFF.

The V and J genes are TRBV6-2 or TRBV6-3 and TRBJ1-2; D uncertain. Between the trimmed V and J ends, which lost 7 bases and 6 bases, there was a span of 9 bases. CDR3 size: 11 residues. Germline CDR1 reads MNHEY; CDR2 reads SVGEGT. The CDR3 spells CASMASDGYTF. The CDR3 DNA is TGTGCCAGCATGGCGAGTGATGGCTACACCTTC.

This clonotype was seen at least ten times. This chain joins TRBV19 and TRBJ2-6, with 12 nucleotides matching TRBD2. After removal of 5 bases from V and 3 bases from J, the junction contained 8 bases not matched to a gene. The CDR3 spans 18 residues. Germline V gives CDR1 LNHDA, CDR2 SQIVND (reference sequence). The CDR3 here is CASSLLLAGGLGANVLTF. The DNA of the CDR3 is TGTGCCAGTAGTCTGCTCCTAGCGGGAGGGCTTGGGGCCAACGTCCTGACTTTC.

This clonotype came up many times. The chain's CDR3 is CAWSVGTGLDEQYF. The CDR3 DNA reads as TGTGCCTGGAGTGTGGGGACAGGGCTGGACGAGCAGTACTTC. J is TRBJ2-7 and V is TRBV30, with 9 bases identical to TRBD1. CDR3 length equals 14 residues. Germline V gene sequence: CDR1 GTSNPN, CDR2 SVGIG (reference sequence). After removal of 0 bases from V and 5 bases from J, the junction contained 5 bases not matched to a gene.

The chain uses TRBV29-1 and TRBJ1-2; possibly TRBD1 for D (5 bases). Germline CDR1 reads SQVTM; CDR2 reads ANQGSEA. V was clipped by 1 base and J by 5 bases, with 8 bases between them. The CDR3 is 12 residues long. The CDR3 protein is CSVEGGGYGYTF. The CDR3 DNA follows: TGCAGCGTTGAAGGGGGCGGGTATGGCTACACCTTC.

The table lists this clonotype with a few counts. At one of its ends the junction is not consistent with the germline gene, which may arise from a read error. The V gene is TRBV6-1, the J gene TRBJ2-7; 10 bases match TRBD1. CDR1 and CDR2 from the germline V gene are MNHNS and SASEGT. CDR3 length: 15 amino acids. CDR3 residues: CAGRPGTGATYEQYF. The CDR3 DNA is TGTGCCGGCAGGCCCGGGACAGGGGCAACCTACGAGCAGTACTTC.

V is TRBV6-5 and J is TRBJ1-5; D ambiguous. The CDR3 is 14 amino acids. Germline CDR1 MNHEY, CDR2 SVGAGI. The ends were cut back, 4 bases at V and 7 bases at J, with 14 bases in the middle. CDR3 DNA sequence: TGTGCCAGCAGTTTCATGGGAGGACCGCAGCCCCAGCATTTT. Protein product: CASSFMGGPQPQHF.